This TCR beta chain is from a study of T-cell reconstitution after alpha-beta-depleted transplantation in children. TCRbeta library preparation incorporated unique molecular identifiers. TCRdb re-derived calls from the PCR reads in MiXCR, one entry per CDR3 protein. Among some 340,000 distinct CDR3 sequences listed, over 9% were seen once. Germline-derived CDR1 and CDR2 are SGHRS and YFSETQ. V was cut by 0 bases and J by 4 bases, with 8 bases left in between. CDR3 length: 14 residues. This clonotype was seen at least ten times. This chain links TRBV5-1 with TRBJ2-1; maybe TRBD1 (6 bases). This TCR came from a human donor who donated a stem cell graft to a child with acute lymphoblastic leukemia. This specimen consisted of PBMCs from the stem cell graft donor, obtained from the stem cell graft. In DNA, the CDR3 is TGCGCCAGCAGCTTGGGCAGGGGTTACAATGAGCAGTTCTTC. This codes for CASSLGRGYNEQFF.